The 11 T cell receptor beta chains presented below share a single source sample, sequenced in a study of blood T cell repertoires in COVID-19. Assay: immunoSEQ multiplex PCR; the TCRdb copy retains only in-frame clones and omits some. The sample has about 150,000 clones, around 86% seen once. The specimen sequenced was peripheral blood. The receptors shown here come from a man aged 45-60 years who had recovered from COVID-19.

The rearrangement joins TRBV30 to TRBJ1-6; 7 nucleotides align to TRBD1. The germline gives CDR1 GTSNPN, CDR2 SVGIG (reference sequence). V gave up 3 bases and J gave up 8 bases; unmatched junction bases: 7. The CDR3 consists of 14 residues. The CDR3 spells CAWRAGTDYSPLHF. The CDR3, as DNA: TGTGCCTGGAGGGCCGGGACAGACTATTCACCCCTCCACTTT. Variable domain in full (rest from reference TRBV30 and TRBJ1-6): SQTIHQWPATLVQPVGSPLSLECTVEGTSNPNLYWYRQAAGRGLQLLFYSVGIGQISSEVPQNLSASRPQDRQFILSSKKLLLSDSGFYLCAWRAGTDYSPLHFGNGTRLTVT.

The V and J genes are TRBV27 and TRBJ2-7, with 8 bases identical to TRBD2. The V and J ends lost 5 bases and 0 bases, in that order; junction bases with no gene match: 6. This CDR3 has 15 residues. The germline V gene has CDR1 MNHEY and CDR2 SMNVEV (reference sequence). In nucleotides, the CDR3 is TGTGCCAGCAGTCCGGGACTAGTCAGCTCCTACGAGCAGTACTTC. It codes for CASSPGLVSSYEQYF.

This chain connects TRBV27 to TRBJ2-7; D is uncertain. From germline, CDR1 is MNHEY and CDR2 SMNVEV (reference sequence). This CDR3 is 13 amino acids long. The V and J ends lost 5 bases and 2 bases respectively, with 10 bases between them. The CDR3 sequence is CASSTTWAYEQYF. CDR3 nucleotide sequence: TGTGCCAGCAGTACGACATGGGCCTACGAGCAGTACTTC.

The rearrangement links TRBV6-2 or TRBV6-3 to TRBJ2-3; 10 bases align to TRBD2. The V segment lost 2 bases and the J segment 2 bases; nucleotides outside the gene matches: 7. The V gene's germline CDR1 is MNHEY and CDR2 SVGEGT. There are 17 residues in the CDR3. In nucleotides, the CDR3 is TGTGCCAGCAGTTACCGTTGGACTAGCGGACTCACAGATACGCAGTATTTT. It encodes CASSYRWTSGLTDTQYF.

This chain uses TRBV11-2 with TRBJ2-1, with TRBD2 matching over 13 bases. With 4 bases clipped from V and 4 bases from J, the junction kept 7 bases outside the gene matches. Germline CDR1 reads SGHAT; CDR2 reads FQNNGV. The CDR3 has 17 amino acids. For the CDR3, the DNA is TGTGCCAGCAGCTCCCACAAGGGACTAGCGGGGTACAATGAGCAGTTCTTC. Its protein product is CASSSHKGLAGYNEQFF.

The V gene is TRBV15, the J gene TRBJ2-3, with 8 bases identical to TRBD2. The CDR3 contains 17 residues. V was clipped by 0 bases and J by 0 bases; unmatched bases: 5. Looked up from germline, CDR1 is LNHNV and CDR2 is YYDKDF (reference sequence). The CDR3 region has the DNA TGTGCCACCAGCAGAGATGTAGCGGGGCCTAGCACAGATACGCAGTATTTT. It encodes CATSRDVAGPSTDTQYF.

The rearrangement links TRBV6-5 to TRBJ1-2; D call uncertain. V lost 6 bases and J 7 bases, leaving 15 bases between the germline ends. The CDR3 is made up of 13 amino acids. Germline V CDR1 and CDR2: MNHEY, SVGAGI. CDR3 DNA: TGTGCCAGCAGCCGCGACGGGGAGGGTGGCTACACCTTC. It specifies CASSRDGEGGYTF.

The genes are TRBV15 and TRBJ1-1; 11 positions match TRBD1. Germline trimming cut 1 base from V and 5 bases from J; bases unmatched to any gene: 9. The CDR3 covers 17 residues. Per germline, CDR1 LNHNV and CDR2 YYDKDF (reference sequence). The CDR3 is CATSRGRTDRGRTEAFF. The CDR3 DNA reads TGTGCCACCAGCAGAGGGAGGACGGACAGGGGGCGAACTGAAGCTTTCTTT.

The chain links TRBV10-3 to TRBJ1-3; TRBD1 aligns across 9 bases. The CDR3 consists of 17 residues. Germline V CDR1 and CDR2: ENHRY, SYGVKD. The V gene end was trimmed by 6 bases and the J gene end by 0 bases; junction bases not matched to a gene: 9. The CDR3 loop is CAIRAGQGTGSGNTIYF. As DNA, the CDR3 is TGTGCCATCAGAGCGGGACAGGGCACGGGCTCTGGAAACACCATATATTTT.

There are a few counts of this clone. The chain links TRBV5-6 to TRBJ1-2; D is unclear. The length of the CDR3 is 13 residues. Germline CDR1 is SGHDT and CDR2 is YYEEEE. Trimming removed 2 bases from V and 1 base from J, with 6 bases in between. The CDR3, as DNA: TGTGCCAGCAGCTTCACTAATAACTATGGCTACACCTTC. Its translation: CASSFTNNYGYTF. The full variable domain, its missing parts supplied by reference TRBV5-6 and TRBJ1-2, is DAGVTQSPTHLIKTRGQQVTLRCSPKSGHDTVSWYQQALGQGPQFIFQYYEEEERQRGNFPDRFSGHQFPNYSSELNVNALLLGDSALYLCASSFTNNYGYTFGSGTRLTVV.

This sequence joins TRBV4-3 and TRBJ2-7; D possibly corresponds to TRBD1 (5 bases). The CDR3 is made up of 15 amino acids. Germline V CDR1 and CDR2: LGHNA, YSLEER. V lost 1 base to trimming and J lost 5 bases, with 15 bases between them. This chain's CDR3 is CASSQAFDRIHEQYF. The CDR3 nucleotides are TGCGCCAGCAGCCAAGCTTTTGACAGAATCCACGAGCAGTACTTC.